The next 11 T cell receptor beta chains were all read from a single sample in a study of TET2 disruption in CD19-targeted CAR T cells. Assay used: immunoSEQ multiplex PCR; TCRdb lists only in-frame clones, some missing. Its clone listing holds about 26,000 clones. These receptors lack a known antigen. Indicated treatment: autologous CTL019 cells: CD19 CAR with 4-1BB and CD3 zeta domains. The input for sequencing was CD8- CAR+ T cells sorted from cultured blood T cells, taken for CD19 CAR T cell therapy. Subset: CD8-negative CAR-positive T cells from the infusion product. The receptors were sampled from a man aged 65-85 years with chronic lymphocytic leukemia.

The covered CDR3 bases are TGCAGCGGGGGGGGACAGGGGAAGAACACCGGGGAG. It translates to CSGGGQGKNTGE. The whole CDR3 sequence is CSGGGQGKNTGELFF. The chain joins TRBV29-1 to TRBJ2-2; 10 nucleotides match TRBD1. Read data end 3 residues before the CDR3 end; the end is taken from the germline J gene. CDR1 SQVTM and CDR2 ANQGSEA come from the germline V gene. The CDR3 length is 15 residues. Unmatched junction bases numbered 6, after V lost 7 bases and J lost 1 base.

With respect to this clone: The read falls 3 residues short of the CDR3 end, and the missing part is taken from the germline J gene. The chain joins TRBV7-9 to TRBJ2-4; D perhaps matches TRBD1 (6 bases). In germline, CDR1 is SEHNR, CDR2 FQNEAQ (reference sequence). This CDR3 comprises 14 residues. The CDR3 DNA, read in part, is TGTGCCAGCAGCAACCGGGACAATCAAGAGACT. Residues: CASSNRDNQET. The entire CDR3 sequence reads CASSNRDNQETQYF.

Measured by frequency, this clone is medium-sized. The read terminates 3 residues ahead of where the CDR3 ends, so the germline J gene completes it. The chain has TRBV7-8 and TRBJ2-7; TRBD1 matches at 10 bases. V gave up 11 bases and J gave up 6 bases; unmatched junction bases: 7. The germline gives CDR1 SGHVS, CDR2 FQNEAQ. This CDR3 has 12 amino acids. The CDR3 here is CASTGTGVEQYF. CDR3 DNA, as far as it was read: TGTGCCTCTACCGGGACAGGGGTCGAG.

As regards this clone: The read terminates 3 residues before the CDR3 end, so the remaining end is supplied by the germline J gene. The J gene is TRBJ1-4, the V gene TRBV13; D is perhaps TRBD1 (5 bases). CDR1 PRHDT and CDR2 FYEKMQ come from the germline V gene (reference sequence). CDR3 length: 13 amino acids. CDR3 DNA (partial): TGTGCCAGCAGCTTTATTGGGGCCAACGTA. Its translation is CASSFIGANV. The whole CDR3 is CASSFIGANVLFF.

About this clone: The read is 3 residues too short to cover the CDR3 end, so that end is filled in from the germline J gene. The chain recombines TRBV4-2 with TRBJ1-2, with 8 bases lining up with TRBD1. V was clipped by 3 bases and J by 0 bases; unmatched bases: 3. The CDR3 contains 15 residues. CDR1 and CDR2 (germline): LGHNA, YNFKEQ. CDR3 DNA (partial): TGTGCCAGCAGCCACGGGACAGGCTCTAACTATGGC. Its protein is CASSHGTGSNYG. The whole CDR3 sequence reads CASSHGTGSNYGYTF.

CDR3 DNA, as far as it was read: TGTGCCAGCAGCTTGGAGCCAGGGGATGGC. It encodes CASSLEPGDG. The CDR3 in full is CASSLEPGDGYTF. The rearrangement joins TRBV5-8 to TRBJ1-2; D perhaps matches TRBD1 (6 bases). Sequencing ends 3 residues short of the CDR3 end; the germline J gene provides the rest. This CDR3 has 13 amino acids. The germline V and J ends were trimmed by 0 bases and 6 bases, with 9 bases remaining between them. Germline loops: CDR1 SGHTS, CDR2 YDEGEE. The entire variable domain, with the rest obtained from reference TRBV5-8 and TRBJ1-2, is as follows: EAGVTQSPTHLIKTRGQQATLRCSPISGHTSVYWYQQALGLGLQFLLWYDEGEERNRGNFPPRFSGRQFPNYSSELNVNALELEDSALYLCASSLEPGDGYTFGSGTRLTVV.

With respect to this clone: The read gets to within 3 residues of the CDR3 end, and the germline J gene fills in the rest. This CDR3 is also generated by other DNA sequences in the sample. V and J are TRBV19 and TRBJ1-1; D might be TRBD1 (5 bases). The germline V gene has CDR1 LNHDA and CDR2 SQIVND (reference sequence). The CDR3 covers 17 residues. This chain's CDR3 is CASSNRLAGGSKETAFF. The CDR3 DNA, read in part, is TGTGCCAGTAGTAACCGACTAGCGGGGGGATCCAAAGAGACA.

Turning to this clone: The read is 3 residues too short to cover the CDR3 end, so that end is filled in from the germline J gene. J is TRBJ2-7 and V is TRBV18; TRBD1 matches at 9 bases. Germline V lookup: CDR1 KGHSH, CDR2 LQKENI. The CDR3 spans 17 residues. Trimming took 2 bases from V and 0 from J; bases not matched to a gene: 8. CDR3 DNA (partial): TGTGCCAGCTCACCAGGGGCGGGACAGGGAACCTCCTACGAG. It codes for CASSPGAGQGTSYE. The entire CDR3 protein reads CASSPGAGQGTSYEQYF.

About this clone itself: The DNA ends 3 residues before the CDR3 does, and the rest of the CDR3 is filled in from the germline J gene. The genes are TRBV28 and TRBJ1-5, with 8 positions matching TRBD1. Germline loops: CDR1 MDHEN, CDR2 SYDVKM. V shed 6 bases and J 4 bases; nucleotides not matched to a gene: 11. The CDR3 has 16 amino acids. The covered CDR3 bases are TGTGCCAGCAGCCGGCCCCGGGACAGGTATAATCAGCCC. Translated: CASSRPRDRYNQP. The complete CDR3 reads CASSRPRDRYNQPQHF.

Its frequency marks this clone as medium-sized. Read data end 3 residues before the CDR3 end; the end is taken from the germline J gene. The chain has TRBV10-3 and TRBJ2-3; 16 bases are shared with TRBD2. This CDR3 region has 17 residues. Germline V CDR1 and CDR2: ENHRY, SYGVKD. The V segment lost 8 bases and the J segment 6 bases; nucleotides outside the gene matches: 11. The CDR3 DNA, read in part, is TGTGCCATCCGACCGGGACTAGCGGGGGGGCTCGCTGATACG. Its protein product is CAIRPGLAGGLADT. The entire CDR3 protein is CAIRPGLAGGLADTQYF.

In the case of this clone: The CDR3 goes on 3 residues after the read ends, and that part is filled in from the germline J gene. Other DNA sequences in this sample translate to the same CDR3. The chain joins TRBV2 to TRBJ1-2; TRBD1 matches 7 bases. J gave up 2 bases and V 6 bases, and 6 bases lay outside the gene matches. The CDR3 runs 14 residues. Germline V gives CDR1 SNHLY, CDR2 FYNNEI. The sequenced CDR3 bases are TGTGCCAGCAGAGACCCGGGACAGAACTATGGC. It specifies CASRDPGQNYG. The whole CDR3 reads CASRDPGQNYGYTF.